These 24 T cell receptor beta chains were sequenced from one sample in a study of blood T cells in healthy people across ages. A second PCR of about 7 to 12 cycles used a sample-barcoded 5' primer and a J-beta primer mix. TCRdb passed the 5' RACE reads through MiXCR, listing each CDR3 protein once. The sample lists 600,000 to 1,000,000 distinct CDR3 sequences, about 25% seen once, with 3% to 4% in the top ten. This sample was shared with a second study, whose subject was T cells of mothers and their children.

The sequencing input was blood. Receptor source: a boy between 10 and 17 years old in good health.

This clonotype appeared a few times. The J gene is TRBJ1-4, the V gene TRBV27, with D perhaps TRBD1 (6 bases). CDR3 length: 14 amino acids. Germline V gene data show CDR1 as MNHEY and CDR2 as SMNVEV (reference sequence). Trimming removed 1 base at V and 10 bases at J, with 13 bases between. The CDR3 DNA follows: TGTGCCAGCAGTTTATACAGGGCGGGAGGAAAACTGTTTTTT. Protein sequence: CASSLYRAGGKLFF.

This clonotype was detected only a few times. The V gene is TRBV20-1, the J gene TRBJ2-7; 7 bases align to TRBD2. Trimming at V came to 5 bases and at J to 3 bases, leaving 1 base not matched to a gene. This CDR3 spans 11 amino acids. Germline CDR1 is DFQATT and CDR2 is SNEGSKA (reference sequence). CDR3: CSAWGGYEQYF. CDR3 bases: TGCAGTGCTTGGGGGGGCTACGAGCAGTACTTC.

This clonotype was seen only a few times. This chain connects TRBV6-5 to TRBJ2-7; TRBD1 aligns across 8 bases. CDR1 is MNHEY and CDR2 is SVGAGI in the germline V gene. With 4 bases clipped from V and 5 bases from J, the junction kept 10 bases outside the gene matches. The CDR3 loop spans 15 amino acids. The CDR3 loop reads CASSFQGQGGDEQYF. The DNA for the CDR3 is TGTGCCAGCAGTTTCCAAGGACAGGGTGGTGACGAGCAGTACTTC.

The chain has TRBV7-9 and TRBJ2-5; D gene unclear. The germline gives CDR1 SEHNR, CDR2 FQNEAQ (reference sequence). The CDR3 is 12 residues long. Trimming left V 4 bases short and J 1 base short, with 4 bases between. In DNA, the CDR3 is TGTGCCAGCAGCTCCGTCCAAGAGACCCAGTACTTC. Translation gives CASSSVQETQYF.

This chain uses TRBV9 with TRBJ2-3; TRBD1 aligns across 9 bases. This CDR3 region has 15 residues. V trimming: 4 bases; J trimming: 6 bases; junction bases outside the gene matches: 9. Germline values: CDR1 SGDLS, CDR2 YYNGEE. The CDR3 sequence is CASSLRDRDGDTQYF. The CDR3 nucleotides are TGTGCCAGCAGCCTCCGGGACAGGGATGGGGATACGCAGTATTTT.

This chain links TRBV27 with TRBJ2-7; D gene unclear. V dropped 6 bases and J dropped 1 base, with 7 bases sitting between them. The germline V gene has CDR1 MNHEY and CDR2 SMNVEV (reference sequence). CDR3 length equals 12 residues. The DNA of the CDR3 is TGTGCCAGCAGCAATGTTTCCTACGAGCAGTACTTC. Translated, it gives CASSNVSYEQYF.

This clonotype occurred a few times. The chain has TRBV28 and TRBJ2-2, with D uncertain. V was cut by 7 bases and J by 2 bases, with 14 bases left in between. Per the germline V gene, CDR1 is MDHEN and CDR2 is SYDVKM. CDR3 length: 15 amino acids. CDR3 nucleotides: TGTGCCAGCACCCGTCCCGTAGCTAACACCGGGGAGCTGTTTTTT. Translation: CASTRPVANTGELFF.

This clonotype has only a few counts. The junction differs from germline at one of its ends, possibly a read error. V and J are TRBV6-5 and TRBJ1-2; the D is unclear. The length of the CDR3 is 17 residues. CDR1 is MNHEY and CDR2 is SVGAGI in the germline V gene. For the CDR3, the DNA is TGTGCCAGCGGTTACTCGTCTACAGCATCAGTGCCGTATGGCTACACCTTC. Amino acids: CASGYSSTASVPYGYTF.

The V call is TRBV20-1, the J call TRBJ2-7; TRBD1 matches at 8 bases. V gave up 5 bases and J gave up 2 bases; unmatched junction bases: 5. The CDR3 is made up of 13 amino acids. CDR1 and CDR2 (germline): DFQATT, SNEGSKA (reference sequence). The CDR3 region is CSAGGTGPYEQYF. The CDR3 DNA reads TGCAGTGCTGGTGGGACAGGCCCCTACGAGCAGTACTTC.

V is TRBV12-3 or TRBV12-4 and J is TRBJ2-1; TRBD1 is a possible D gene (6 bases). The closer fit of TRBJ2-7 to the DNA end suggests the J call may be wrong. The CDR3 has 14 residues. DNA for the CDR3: TGTGCCAGCAGCTCGGACAGTCTACGGAACGAGCAGTACTTC. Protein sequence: CASSSDSLRNEQYF.

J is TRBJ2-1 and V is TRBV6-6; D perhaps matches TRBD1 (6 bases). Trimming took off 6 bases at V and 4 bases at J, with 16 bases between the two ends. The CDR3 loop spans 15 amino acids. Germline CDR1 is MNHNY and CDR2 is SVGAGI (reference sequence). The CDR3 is CASSLDSLLYNEQFF. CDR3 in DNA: TGTGCCAGCAGCCTGGACAGCCTCCTGTACAATGAGCAGTTCTTC.

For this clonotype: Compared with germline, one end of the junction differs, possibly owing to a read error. The CDR3 DNA reads TGTGCCAGCAGTTTGACACCAAGGAAATTAGCGGGAGTGTCTGGGACCAACGTCCTGACTTTC. This encodes CASSLTPRKLAGVSGTNVLTF. V gene TRBV27 combines with J gene TRBJ2-6; 9 nucleotides match TRBD2. Germline CDR1 MNHEY, CDR2 SMNVEV (reference sequence). This CDR3 comprises 21 residues. Drawing the rest from reference TRBV27 and TRBJ2-6, the complete variable domain is EAQVTQNPRYLITVTGKKLTVTCSQNMNHEYMSWYRQDPGLGLRQIYYSMNVEVTDKGDVPEGYKVSRKEKRNFPLILESPSPNQTSLYFCASSLTPRKLAGVSGTNVLTFGAGSRLTVL.

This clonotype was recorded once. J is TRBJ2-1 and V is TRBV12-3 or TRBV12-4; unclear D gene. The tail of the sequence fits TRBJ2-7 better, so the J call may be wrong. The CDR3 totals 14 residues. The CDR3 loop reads CASSDLEVYYEQYF. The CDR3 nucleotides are TGTGCCAGCAGTGATCTAGAGGTCTACTACGAGCAGTACTTC.

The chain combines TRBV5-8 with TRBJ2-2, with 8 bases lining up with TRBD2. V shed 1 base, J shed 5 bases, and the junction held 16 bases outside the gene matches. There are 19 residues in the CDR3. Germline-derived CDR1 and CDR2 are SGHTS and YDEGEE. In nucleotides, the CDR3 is TGTGCCAGCAGCTTGATGTTCGGGACCCCGACTAGCGTGACCGGGGAGCTGTTTTTT. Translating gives CASSLMFGTPTSVTGELFF.

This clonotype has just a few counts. As DNA, the CDR3 is TGTGCCAGCAGCTTGGGGCTGAAGAACACTGAAGCTTTCTTT. Encoded protein: CASSLGLKNTEAFF. The chain combines TRBV5-6 with TRBJ1-1; D uncertain. Germline assignment: CDR1 SGHDT and CDR2 YYEEEE. Trimming stripped 0 bases from V and 1 base from J, with 7 bases between. The CDR3 consists of 14 residues.

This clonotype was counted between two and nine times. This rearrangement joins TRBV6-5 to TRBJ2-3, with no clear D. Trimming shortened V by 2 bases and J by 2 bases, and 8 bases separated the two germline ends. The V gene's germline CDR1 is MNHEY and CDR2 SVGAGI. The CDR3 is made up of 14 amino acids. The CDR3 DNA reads TGTGCCAGCAGTTACGTCTCGAACACAGATACGCAGTATTTT. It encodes CASSYVSNTDTQYF.

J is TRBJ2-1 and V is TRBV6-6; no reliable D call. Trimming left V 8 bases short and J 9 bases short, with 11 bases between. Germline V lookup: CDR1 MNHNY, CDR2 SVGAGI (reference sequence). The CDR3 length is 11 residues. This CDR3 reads CASLGASEQFF. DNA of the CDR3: TGTGCCAGCCTTGGCGCCAGTGAGCAGTTCTTC.

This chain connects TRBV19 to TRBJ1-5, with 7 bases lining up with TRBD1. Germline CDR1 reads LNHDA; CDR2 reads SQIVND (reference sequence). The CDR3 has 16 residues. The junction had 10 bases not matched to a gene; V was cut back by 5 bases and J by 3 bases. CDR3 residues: CASSHETGINNQPQHF. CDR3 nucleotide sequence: TGTGCCAGTAGTCATGAGACAGGGATAAACAATCAGCCCCAGCATTTT.

The CDR3 DNA reads TGTGCCACCACCAACGTCGACGTGATCGGAAACACCATATATTTT. Its protein product is CATTNVDVIGNTIYF. V usage is TRBV28 and J usage is TRBJ1-3; D not resolved. This CDR3 is built from 15 residues. Trimming removed 10 bases from V and 4 bases from J, with 20 bases in between. The germline V gene has CDR1 MDHEN and CDR2 SYDVKM.

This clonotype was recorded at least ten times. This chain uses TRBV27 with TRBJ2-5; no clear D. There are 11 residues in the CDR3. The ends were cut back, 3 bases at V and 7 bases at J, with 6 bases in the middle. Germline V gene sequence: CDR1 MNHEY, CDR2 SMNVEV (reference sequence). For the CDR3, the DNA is TGTGCCAGCAGTTTTTTGGGGACCCAGTACTTC. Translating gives CASSFLGTQYF.

This CDR3 reads CASSLGKESQAFF. CDR3 nucleotide sequence: TGTGCCAGCAGTCTGGGGAAGGAATCCCAAGCTTTCTTT. This chain connects TRBV7-8 to TRBJ1-1; no clear D gene. This CDR3 is built from 13 residues. The germline gives CDR1 SGHVS, CDR2 FQNEAQ. The ends were cut back, 6 bases at V and 9 bases at J, with 17 bases in the middle.

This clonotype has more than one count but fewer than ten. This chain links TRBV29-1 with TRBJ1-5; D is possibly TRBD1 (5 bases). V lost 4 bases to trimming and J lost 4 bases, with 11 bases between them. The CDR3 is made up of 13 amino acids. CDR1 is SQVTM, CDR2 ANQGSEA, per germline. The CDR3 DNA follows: TGCAGCGTTGTCCAGGGAGTAAATCAGCCCCAGCATTTT. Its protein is CSVVQGVNQPQHF.

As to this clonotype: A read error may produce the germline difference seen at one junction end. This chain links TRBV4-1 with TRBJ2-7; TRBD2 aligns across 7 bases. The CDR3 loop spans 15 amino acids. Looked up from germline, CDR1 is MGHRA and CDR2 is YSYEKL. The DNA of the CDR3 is TGCGCCAGCAGCCAAGAACAGCGGGAATCCTGCGAGCAGTACTTC. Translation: CASSQEQRESCEQYF.

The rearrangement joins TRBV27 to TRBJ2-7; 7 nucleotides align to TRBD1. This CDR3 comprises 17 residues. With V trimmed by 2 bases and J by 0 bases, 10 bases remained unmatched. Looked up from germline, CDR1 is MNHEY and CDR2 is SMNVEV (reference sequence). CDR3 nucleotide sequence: TGTGCCAGCAGTTTAACCGCCGGGACAGAGAGCTCCTACGAGCAGTACTTC. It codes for CASSLTAGTESSYEQYF.